This TCR beta chain was found in a study of metastatic and nonmetastatic thyroid tumors (dated by TCRdb to 2020 to 2021). In the study overall: The researchers compared repertoires between peripheral blood samples and tumor or nodule tissue samples from patients with malignant or benign thyroid disease.

The CDR3 runs 15 residues from the cysteine to the phenylalanine. The read is trimmed to its CDR3 DNA, 45 bases read in frame from base 1. CDR1 and CDR2 (MDHEN, SYDVKM) derive from the germline V gene. V is reduced by 7 bases and J by 7 bases, leaving a spacing of 22 bases between them. This clone was seen at least ten times. The target of this receptor is not known. No base quality values were provided; no much bigger clone lies one nucleotide off. Before undergoing thyroid surgery, none of the patients had been given any kind of treatment. Using T-cell receptor beta sequencing, the study looked back at clinical samples from patients collected from the early 2010s to the late 2010s. Points the paper makes about the study in general: In both blood and tumor samples, malignant tumors were reported to have significantly higher TCR beta diversity than benign nodules.

The library relied on PCR. The sequencer listed for this sample is Illumina HiSeq 4000. High-throughput sequencing was used to profile the TCR beta-chain CDR3 region of every patient. Concerning the study's data processing: CDR3 differences across clinicopathological groups were used to build a classifier for discriminating distant-metastatic papillary thyroid cancer patients. Repertoire diversity was assessed with the Shannon index, and tumor-blood repertoire similarity with the Morisita-Horn index. The public sequencing data were trimmed at Q25 with fastp and processed into clonotypes with MiXCR by TCRdb, which kept only in-frame beta chains. The V and J calls here are based on TCRdb, not the publication. The sample data list about 82,000 clones, and approximately 12% of these were observed just once. The top ten clones comprise 8.5% to 10% of the sample.

The chain links TRBV28 with TRBJ1-1; a tentative D match to TRBD1 spans 6 bases. The sequence derives from a female donor with papillary thyroid cancer or a benign thyroid nodule (not recorded which). Some clones in this sample may be carry-over from other donors' samples. Material for sequencing was tumor tissue. The nucleotide sequence reads as follows: TGTGCCAGCACAAAAAACCATCTCCGGGGGCTTGAAGCTTTCTTT. Its translation reads: CASTKNHLRGLEAFF.